The clone carrying this TCR beta chain has just a few counts. These data originate in a study of beta chain features in type 1 diabetes. Sorting with CD45RO/CCR7/CD25/CD127/CD95/CD27 yielded naive, central memory, regulatory and stem-like memory CD4+ cells. cDNA synthesis used the whole RNA isolate, giving expressed TCRB sequences. The repertoire was sequenced with immunoSEQ multiplex PCR; TCRdb's copy has only in-frame clones and lacks some. Of more than 85,000 clones in the sample, almost 40% were seen once. The source material was stem cell memory CD4+ T cells from blood. This sequence originates from a woman aged 18 to 35 in good health.

This chain's CDR3 is CASSPRVAGKGEYF. CDR3 bases: TGTGCCAGCAGTCCCCGCGTAGCGGGGAAGGGAGAGTACTTC. The chain carries TRBV6-6 and TRBJ2-7, with TRBD2 identical over 8 bases. The germline gives CDR1 MNHNY, CDR2 SVGAGI (reference sequence). The CDR3 has 14 amino acids. The V gene end was trimmed by 5 bases and the J gene end by 11 bases; junction bases not matched to a gene: 14.